The clone carrying this T cell receptor beta chain has at least ten counts. Its target is not known. Amplification of the TCR beta CDR3 (from genomic DNA) was done by two-round multiplex PCR. First-round PCR, the initial amplification, used primers specific to each TRBV and TRBJ gene. From the multiplex PCR reads, TCRdb called clonotypes with MiXCR, one entry per CDR3 protein. The sample records 51,000 or so distinct CDR3 sequences, approximately 30% being singletons. This entry belongs to a study of prognosis after radiotherapy for stage I lung cancer. Study-level information: Patients numbered around 12 men and more than 5 women, aged roughly 53 to 84 with a median of around 76 years.

Whole-study findings and limits: Some TCR clones were expanded. Whether these clones were tumor-specific was not determined.

Trimming shortened V by 5 bases and J by 11 bases, and 13 bases separated the two germline ends. The CDR3 totals 13 residues. Germline CDR1 and CDR2: LNHDA and SQIVND (reference sequence). The starting material was PBMCs, obtained before or after stereotactic body radiation therapy (not recorded which). The genes are TRBV19 and TRBJ1-6, with D possibly matching TRBD1 (5 bases). The receptor was isolated from a donor over 45 with non-small cell lung cancer. CDR3 loop: CASSAPGPPPLHF. The CDR3 bases are TGTGCCAGTAGTGCTCCGGGACCACCACCCCTCCACTTT.